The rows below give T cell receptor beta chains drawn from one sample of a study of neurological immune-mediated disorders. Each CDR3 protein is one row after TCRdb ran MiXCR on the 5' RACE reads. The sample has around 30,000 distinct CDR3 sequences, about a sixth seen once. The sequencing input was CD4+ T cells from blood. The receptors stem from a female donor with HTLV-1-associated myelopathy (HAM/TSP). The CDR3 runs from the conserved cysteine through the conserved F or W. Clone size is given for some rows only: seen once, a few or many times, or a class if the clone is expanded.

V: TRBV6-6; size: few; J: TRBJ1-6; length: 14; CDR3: CASSSHSYNSPLHF
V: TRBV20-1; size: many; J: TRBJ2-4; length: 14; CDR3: CSARDPGGQNIQYF
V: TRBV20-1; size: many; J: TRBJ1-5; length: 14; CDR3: CSGLDRGSNQPQHF
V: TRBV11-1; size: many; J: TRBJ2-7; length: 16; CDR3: CASSPSGTTGLYEQYF
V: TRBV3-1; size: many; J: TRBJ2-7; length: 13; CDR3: CASSQGGGYEQYF
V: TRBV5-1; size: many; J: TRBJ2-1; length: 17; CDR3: CASSLAVVAGHYNEQFF
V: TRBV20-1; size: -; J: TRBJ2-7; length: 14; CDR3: CSASPGTASYEQYF
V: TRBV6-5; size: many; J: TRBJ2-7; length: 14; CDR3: CASRTRGTSYEQYF
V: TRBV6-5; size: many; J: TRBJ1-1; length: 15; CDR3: CASMSAGTGNTEAFF
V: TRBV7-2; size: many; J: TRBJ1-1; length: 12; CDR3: CASSYRGTEAFF
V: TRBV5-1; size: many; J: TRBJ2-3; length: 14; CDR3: CASVQGGATDTQYF
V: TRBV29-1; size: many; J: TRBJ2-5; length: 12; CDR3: CSHLAGQETQYF
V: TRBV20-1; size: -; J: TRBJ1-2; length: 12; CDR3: CSDSTKGVDYTF
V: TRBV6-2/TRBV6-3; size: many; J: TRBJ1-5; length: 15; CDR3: CASGDRTYSNQPQHF
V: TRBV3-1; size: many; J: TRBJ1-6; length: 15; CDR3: CASSRYRDGGFPLHF
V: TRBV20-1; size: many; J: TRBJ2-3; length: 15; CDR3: CSARDAGASTDTQYF
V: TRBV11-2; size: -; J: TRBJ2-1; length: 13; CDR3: CASSLGTSGVQFF
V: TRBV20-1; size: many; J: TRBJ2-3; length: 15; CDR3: CSAKGAYRGTDTQYF
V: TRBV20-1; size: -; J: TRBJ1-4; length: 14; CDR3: CSARDDGSNEKLFF
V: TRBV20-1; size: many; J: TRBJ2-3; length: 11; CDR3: CSGDYLDTQYF
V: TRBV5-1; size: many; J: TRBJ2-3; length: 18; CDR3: CASSLAITSGAVEDTQYF
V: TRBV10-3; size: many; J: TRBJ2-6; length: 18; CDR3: CAISAPTGEVTGANVLTF
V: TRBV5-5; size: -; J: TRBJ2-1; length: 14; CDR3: CASSVWTGGGEQFF
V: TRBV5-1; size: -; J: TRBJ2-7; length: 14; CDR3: CASSFRKLGYEQYF
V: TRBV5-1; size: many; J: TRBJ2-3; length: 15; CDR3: CASRYSGGRTDTQYF
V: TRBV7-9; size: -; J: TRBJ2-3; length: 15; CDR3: CASTPITGKRDTQYF
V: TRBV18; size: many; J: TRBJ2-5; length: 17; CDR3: CASSPLLAGGATETQYF
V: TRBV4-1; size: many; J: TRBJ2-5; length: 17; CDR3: CASSPIKAPSGGETQYF
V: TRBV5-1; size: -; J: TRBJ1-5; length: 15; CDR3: CASSPGTDQNQPQHF
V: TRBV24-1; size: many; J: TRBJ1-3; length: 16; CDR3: CATRCGPGSSGNTIYF
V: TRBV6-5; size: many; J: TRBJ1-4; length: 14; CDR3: CASTRTATNEKLFF
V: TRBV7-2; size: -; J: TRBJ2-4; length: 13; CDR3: CASIFAGLGIQYF
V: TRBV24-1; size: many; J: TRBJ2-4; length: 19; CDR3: CATSQMPLAGGLAKNIQYF
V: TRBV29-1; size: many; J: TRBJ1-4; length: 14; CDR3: CSVAKGRTNEKLFF